This T cell receptor beta chain was identified during a study of CD4 T cells in relation to SARS-CoV-2 and coronaviruses. As for this clone: Its antigen is as yet unknown.

This CDR3 region has 15 residues. Germline V lookup: CDR1 SGDLS, CDR2 YYNGEE. Trimming removed 3 bases at V and 4 bases at J, with 15 bases between. The table came from immunoSEQ multiplex PCR; TCRdb's copy has only in-frame clones and leaves some out. This sample yields 25,000 to 35,000 clones, of which roughly four fifths are seen a single time; around 3.7% belongs to the top ten. Naive or memory CD4+ cells were cultured 1:1 with T cell-depleted PBMCs plus CEF. Findings of the study overall: Pre-pandemic and post-infection samples never came from the same donor.

The sequencing sample was made of memory CD4+ T cells from PBMCs, cultured in vitro. This clonotype was obtained from an adult with COVID-19. V is TRBV9 and J is TRBJ2-3, with a tentative D call TRBD2 (6 bases). The CDR3 sequence is CASSARTTKADTQYF. The CDR3, as DNA: TGTGCCAGCAGCGCTCGGACTACTAAGGCAGATACGCAGTATTTT. Full variable domain (missing parts from reference TRBV9 and TRBJ2-3): DSGVTQTPKHLITATGQRVTLRCSPRSGDLSVYWYQQSLDQGLQFLIQYYNGEERAKGNILERFSAQQFPDLHSELNLSSLELGDSALYFCASSARTTKADTQYFGPGTRLTVL.